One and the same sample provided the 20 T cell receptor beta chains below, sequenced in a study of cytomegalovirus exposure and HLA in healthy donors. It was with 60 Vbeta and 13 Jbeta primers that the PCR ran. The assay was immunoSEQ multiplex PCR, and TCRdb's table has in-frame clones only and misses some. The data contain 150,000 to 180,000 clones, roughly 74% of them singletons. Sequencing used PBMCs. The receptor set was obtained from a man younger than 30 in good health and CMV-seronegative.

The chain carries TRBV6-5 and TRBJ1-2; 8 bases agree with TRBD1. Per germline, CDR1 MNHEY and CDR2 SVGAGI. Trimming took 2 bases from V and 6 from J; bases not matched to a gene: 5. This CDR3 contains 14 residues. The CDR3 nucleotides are TGTGCCAGCAGTTACCTGACAGGGGATAATGGCTACACCTTC. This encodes CASSYLTGDNGYTF.

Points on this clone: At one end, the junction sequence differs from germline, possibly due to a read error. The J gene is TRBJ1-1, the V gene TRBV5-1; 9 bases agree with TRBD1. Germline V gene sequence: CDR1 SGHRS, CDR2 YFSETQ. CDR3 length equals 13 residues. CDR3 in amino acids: CASSLAGTGPPFF. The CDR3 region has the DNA TGCGCCAGCAGCTTGGCCGGGACAGGGCCCCCGTTTTTT.

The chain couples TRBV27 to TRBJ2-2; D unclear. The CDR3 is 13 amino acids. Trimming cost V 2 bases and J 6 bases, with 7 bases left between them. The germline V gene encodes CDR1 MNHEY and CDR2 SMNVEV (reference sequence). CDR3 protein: CASSLMGAGELFF. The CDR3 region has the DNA TGTGCCAGCAGTTTAATGGGCGCCGGGGAGCTGTTTTTT.

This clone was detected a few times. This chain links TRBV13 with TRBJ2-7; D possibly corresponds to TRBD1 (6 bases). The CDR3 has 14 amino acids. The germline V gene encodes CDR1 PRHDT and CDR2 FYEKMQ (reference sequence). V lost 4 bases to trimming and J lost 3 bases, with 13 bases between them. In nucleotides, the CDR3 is TGTGCCAGCAGCTCGATAAACAGGGTCTACGAGCAGTACTTC. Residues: CASSSINRVYEQYF. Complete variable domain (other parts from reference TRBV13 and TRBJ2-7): AAGVIQSPRHLIKEKRETATLKCYPIPRHDTVYWYQQGPGQDPQFLISFYEKMQSDKGSIPDRFSAQQFSDYHSELNMSSLELGDSALYFCASSSINRVYEQYFGPGTRLTVT.

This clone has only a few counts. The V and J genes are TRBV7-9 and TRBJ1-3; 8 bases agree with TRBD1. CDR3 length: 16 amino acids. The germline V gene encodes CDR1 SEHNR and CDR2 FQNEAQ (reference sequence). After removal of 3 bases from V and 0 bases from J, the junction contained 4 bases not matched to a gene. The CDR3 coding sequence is TGTGCCAGCAGCTTTGGACAGGGACGCTCTGGAAACACCATATATTTT. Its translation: CASSFGQGRSGNTIYF.

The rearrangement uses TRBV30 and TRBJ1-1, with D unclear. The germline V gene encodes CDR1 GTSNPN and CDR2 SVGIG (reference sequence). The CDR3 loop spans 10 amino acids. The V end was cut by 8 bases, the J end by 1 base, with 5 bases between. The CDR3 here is CAAGNTEAFF. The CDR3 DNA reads TGTGCCGCGGGGAACACTGAAGCTTTCTTT.

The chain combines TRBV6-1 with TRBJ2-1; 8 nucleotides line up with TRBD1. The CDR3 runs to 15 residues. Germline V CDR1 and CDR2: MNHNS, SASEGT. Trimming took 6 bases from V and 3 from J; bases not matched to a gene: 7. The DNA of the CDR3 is TGTGCCAGCAGCCGGACAGGGTACCTCTACAATGAGCAGTTCTTC. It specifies CASSRTGYLYNEQFF.

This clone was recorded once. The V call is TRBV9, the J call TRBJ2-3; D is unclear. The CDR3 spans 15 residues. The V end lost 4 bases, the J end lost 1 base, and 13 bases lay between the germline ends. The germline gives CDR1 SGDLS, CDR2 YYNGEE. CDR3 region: CASSSRPGGTDTQYF. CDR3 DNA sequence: TGTGCCAGCAGCAGTAGACCCGGAGGCACAGATACGCAGTATTTT.

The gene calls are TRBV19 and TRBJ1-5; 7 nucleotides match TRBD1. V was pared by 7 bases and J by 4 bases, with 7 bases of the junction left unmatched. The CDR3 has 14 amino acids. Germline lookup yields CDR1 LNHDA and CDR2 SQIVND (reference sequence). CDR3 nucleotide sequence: TGTGCCAGTAAAACCGGGACAGCTAATCAGCCCCAGCATTTT. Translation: CASKTGTANQPQHF.

CDR3 in DNA: TGTGCCAGCAGCTTAGTGTCTAGCGGGGGCGTTTACGAGCAGTACTTC. Its translation is CASSLVSSGGVYEQYF. The gene calls are TRBV13 and TRBJ2-7; 10 bases align to TRBD2. The CDR3 spans 16 residues. Germline V CDR1 and CDR2: PRHDT, FYEKMQ (reference sequence). V gave up 1 base and J gave up 4 bases; unmatched junction bases: 7.

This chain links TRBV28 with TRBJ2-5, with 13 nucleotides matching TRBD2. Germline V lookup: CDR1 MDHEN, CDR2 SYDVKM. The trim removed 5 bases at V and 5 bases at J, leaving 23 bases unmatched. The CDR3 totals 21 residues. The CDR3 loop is CASSIKRTPGTSGEVRETQYF. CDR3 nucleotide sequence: TGTGCCAGCAGTATAAAACGCACGCCCGGGACTAGCGGGGAAGTCCGGGAGACCCAGTACTTC.

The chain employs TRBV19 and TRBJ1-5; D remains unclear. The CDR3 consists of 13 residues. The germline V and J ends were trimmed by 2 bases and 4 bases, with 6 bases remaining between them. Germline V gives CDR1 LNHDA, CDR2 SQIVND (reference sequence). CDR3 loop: CASSISLNQPQHF. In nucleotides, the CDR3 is TGTGCCAGTAGTATATCTCTTAATCAGCCCCAGCATTTT.

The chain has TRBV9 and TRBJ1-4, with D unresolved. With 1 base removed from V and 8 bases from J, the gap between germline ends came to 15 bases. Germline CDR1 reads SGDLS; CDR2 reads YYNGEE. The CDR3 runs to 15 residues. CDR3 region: CASSVWPGREEKLFF. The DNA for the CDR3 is TGTGCCAGCAGCGTATGGCCGGGGAGGGAGGAAAAACTGTTTTTT.

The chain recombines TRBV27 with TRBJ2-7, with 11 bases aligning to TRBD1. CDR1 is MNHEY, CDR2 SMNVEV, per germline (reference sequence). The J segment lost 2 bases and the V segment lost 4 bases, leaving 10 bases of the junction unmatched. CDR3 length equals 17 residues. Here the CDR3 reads CASSSQAGQGDPYEQYF. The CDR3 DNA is TGTGCCAGCAGTTCCCAAGCGGGACAGGGGGATCCCTACGAGCAGTACTTC.

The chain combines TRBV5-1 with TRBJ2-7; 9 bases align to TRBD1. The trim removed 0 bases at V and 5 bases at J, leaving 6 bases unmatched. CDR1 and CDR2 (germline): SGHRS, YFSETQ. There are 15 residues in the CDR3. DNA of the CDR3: TGCGCCAGCAGCTTGGCCGGGACAGGGACCCACGAGCAGTACGTC. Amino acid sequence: CASSLAGTGTHEQYV.

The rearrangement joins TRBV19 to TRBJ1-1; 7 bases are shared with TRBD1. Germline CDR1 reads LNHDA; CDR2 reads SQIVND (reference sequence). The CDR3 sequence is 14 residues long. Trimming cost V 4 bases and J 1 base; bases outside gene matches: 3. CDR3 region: CASSTGTANTEAFF. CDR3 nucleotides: TGTGCCAGTAGTACCGGGACAGCGAACACTGAAGCTTTCTTT.

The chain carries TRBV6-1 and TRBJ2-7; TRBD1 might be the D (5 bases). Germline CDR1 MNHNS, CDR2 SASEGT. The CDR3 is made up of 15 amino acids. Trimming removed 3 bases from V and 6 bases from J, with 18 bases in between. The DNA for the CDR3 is TGTGCCAGCAGTGATACCCTAAAGCCAGGGCCCGAGCAGTACGTC. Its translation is CASSDTLKPGPEQYV.

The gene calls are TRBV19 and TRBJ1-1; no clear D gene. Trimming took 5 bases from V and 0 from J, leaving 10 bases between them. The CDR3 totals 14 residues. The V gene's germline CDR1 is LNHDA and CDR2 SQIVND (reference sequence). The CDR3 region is CASSPITVNTEAFF. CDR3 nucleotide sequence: TGTGCCAGTAGTCCAATCACAGTGAACACTGAAGCTTTCTTT. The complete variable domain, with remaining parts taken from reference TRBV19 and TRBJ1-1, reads DGGITQSPKYLFRKEGQNVTLSCEQNLNHDAMYWYRQDPGQGLRLIYYSQIVNDFQKGDIAEGYSVSREKKESFPLTVTSAQKNPTAFYLCASSPITVNTEAFFGQGTRLTVV.

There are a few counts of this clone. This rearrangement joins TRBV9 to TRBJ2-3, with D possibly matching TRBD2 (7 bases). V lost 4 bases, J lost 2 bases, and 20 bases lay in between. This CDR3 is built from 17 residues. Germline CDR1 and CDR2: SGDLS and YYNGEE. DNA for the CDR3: TGTGCCAGCAGCCCGAGGGGGGGGGAGGGTGTCACAGATACGCAGTATTTT. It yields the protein CASSPRGGEGVTDTQYF.

The CDR3 loop is CASPGQDNSPLHF. Here the CDR3 DNA reads TGTGCCAGCCCCGGACAGGATAATTCACCCCTCCACTTT. V and J are TRBV21-1 and TRBJ1-6; the DNA was not used to check the table's D call, TRBD1. TRBV21-1 is noted as a pseudogene. This CDR3 has 13 residues.